The sample holds one count of the clone carrying this TCR beta chain. Its target is unknown. These data originate in a study of a mutant IDH1 vaccine in newly diagnosed glioma. Study-wide background: The patients were given eight vaccinations, one each in weeks 1, 3, 5, 7, 11, 15, 19 and 23. First vaccine doses came 4-6 weeks after radiotherapy alone, or with temozolomide cycles.

The germline gives CDR1 SGHDT, CDR2 YYEEEE. Trimming pared 4 bases from V and 6 bases from J, leaving 14 bases between. The CDR3 is 13 amino acids. Some clones are missing from TCRdb's copy, which holds only in-frame ones; the method was immunoSEQ multiplex PCR. The table includes under 150,000 clones, 85% to 90% detected once. Indicated time point: week 11, during vaccination. Every vaccination contained 300 ug of the mutant IDH1 20-mer peptide and was paired with topical imiquimod. The sequence came from a woman aged 45-59 years with glioma. The sample in question was PBMCs, obtained from a glioma patient whose treatment included an IDH1 peptide vaccine. The chain has TRBV5-6 and TRBJ2-7, with D tentatively TRBD2 (6 bases). CDR3 DNA sequence: TGTGCCAGCAGCACCGGTTACGGGAGCGAGCAGTACTTC. Amino acid sequence: CASSTGYGSEQYF.